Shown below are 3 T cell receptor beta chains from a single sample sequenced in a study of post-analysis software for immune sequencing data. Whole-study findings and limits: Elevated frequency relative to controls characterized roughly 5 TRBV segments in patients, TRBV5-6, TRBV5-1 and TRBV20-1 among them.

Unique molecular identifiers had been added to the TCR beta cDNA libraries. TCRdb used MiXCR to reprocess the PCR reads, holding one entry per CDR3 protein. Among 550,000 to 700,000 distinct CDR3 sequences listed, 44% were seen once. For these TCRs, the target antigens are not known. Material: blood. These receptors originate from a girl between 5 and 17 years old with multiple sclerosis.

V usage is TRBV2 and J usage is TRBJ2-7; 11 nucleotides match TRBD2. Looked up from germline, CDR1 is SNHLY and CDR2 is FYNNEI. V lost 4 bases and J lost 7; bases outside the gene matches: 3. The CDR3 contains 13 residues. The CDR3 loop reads CASSGWTSGEQYF. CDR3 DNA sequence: TGTGCCAGCAGTGGGTGGACTAGCGGGGAGCAGTACTTC.

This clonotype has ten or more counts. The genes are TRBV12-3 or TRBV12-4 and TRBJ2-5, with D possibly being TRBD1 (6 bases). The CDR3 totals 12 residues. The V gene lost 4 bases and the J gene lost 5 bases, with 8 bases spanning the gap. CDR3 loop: CASSSQGETQYF. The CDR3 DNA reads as TGTGCCAGCAGTTCCCAGGGGGAGACCCAGTACTTC.

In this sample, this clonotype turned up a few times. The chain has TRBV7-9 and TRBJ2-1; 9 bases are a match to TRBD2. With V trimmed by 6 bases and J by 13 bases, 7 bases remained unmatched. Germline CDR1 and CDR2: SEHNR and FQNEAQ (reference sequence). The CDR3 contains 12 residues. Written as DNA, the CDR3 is TGTGCCAGCAGACAAGGACTAGCGCGTCAGTTCTTC. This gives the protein CASRQGLARQFF.